The 16 T cell receptor beta chains presented below share a single source sample, sequenced in a study of blood T cell repertoires in COVID-19. Clones were read by immunoSEQ multiplex PCR, and TCRdb kept only the in-frame ones, dropping some. Here the sample spans about 210,000 clones, roughly 82% being singletons. The sample was peripheral blood. These receptors were taken from a man aged 50 or older with active or convalescent COVID-19.

The V and J genes are TRBV7-2 and TRBJ1-2; 10 bases are a match to TRBD1. Germline V gives CDR1 SGHTA, CDR2 FQGNSA. This CDR3 is 15 amino acids long. J lost 4 bases, V lost 2 bases, and 4 bases had no gene match. CDR3 loop: CASSLRDRGTYGYTF. In DNA, the CDR3 is TGTGCCAGCAGCTTAAGGGACAGGGGAACCTATGGCTACACCTTC.

The chain has TRBV27 and TRBJ1-1, with D hard to call. The V gene lost 6 bases and the J gene lost 4 bases, with 18 bases spanning the gap. Germline assignment: CDR1 MNHEY and CDR2 SMNVEV (reference sequence). CDR3 length equals 15 residues. CDR3 protein: CASRFMENRVTEAFF. The CDR3 nucleotides are TGTGCCAGCAGATTCATGGAGAATAGAGTCACTGAAGCTTTCTTT.

The chain links TRBV4-3 to TRBJ1-6; a weak D match, TRBD1 (6 bases). In germline, CDR1 is LGHNA, CDR2 YSLEER. V was cut by 0 bases and J by 8 bases, with 11 bases left in between. The CDR3 runs 15 residues. This CDR3 is CASSQDGDTHSPLHF. The CDR3 DNA reads TGCGCCAGCAGCCAAGATGGGGACACCCATTCACCCCTCCACTTT.

The chain recombines TRBV11-3 with TRBJ2-1, with TRBD2 matching over 8 bases. This CDR3 region has 15 residues. Losses at the gene ends were 5 bases for V and 8 bases for J; bases not matched to a gene: 11. Germline values: CDR1 SGHNT, CDR2 YENEEA. The CDR3 loop reads CASSLSGALSHEQFF. CDR3 DNA sequence: TGTGCCAGCAGCCTTAGCGGGGCTCTTTCGCATGAGCAGTTCTTC.

The chain couples TRBV20-1 to TRBJ1-2; no reliable D call. V dropped 3 bases and J dropped 8 bases, with 10 bases sitting between them. The CDR3 is made up of 11 amino acids. Germline lookup yields CDR1 DFQATT and CDR2 SNEGSKA (reference sequence). The CDR3 spells CSASRGEGYTF. CDR3 coding DNA: TGCAGTGCTAGCCGGGGAGAAGGCTACACCTTC.

This clone was seen only a few times. The chain combines TRBV11-2 with TRBJ2-3; D call uncertain. This CDR3 has 14 residues. CDR1 and CDR2 from the germline V gene are SGHAT and FQNNGV. With 1 base removed from V and 2 bases from J, the gap between germline ends came to 7 bases. The CDR3 DNA is TGTGCCAGCAGCTTAGGGCGGTCCACAGATACGCAGTATTTT. Translated: CASSLGRSTDTQYF.

This clone was found a few times. The chain couples TRBV7-2 to TRBJ1-2; 8 nucleotides align to TRBD1. Trimming took 4 bases from V and 0 from J; bases not matched to a gene: 10. The germline V gene has CDR1 SGHTA and CDR2 FQGNSA. The CDR3 consists of 17 residues. The CDR3 loop reads CASSSPRPGQANYGYTF. DNA for the CDR3: TGTGCCAGCAGCTCCCCTAGGCCGGGACAGGCTAACTATGGCTACACCTTC.

The V gene is TRBV2, the J gene TRBJ2-1, with 10 positions matching TRBD1. J lost 3 bases, V lost 4 bases, and 3 bases had no gene match. The CDR3 has 15 residues. Germline V gene sequence: CDR1 SNHLY, CDR2 FYNNEI. CDR3: CASSGTGGFYNEQFF. In DNA, the CDR3 is TGTGCCAGCAGTGGGACAGGGGGATTCTACAATGAGCAGTTCTTC.

The genes are TRBV28 and TRBJ1-1; D is possibly TRBD1 (6 bases). Trimming shortened V by 5 bases and J by 6 bases, and 13 bases separated the two germline ends. CDR3 size: 13 residues. Germline V gene lookup returns CDR1 MDHEN and CDR2 SYDVKM. The CDR3 nucleotides are TGTGCCAGCAGTGTACAGGGAGTCCCTGAAGCTTTCTTT. Protein sequence: CASSVQGVPEAFF.

The V gene is TRBV2, the J gene TRBJ1-5, with TRBD1 as a possible D gene (5 bases). The length of the CDR3 is 15 residues. The ends were cut back, 6 bases at V and 1 base at J, with 13 bases in the middle. In germline, CDR1 is SNHLY, CDR2 FYNNEI. The chain's CDR3 is CASSGTSASNQPQHF. The CDR3 region has the DNA TGTGCCAGCAGCGGGACTTCGGCGAGCAATCAGCCCCAGCATTTT.

This chain joins TRBV15 and TRBJ1-4, with no clear D. This CDR3 has 14 amino acids. Between the trimmed V and J ends, which lost 0 bases and 8 bases, there was a span of 10 bases. The germline CDR1 and CDR2 sequences are LNHNV and YYDKDF (reference sequence). CDR3 DNA: TGTGCCACCAGCAGAGATCGGGGAGAGGAAAAACTGTTTTTT. This translates into CATSRDRGEEKLFF.

A single count supports this clone. The chain has TRBV7-3 and TRBJ1-2, with TRBD1 as a possible D gene (5 bases). Germline CDR1 and CDR2: SGHTA and FQGTGA. Trimming stripped 2 bases from V and 1 base from J, with 14 bases between. The CDR3 has 16 amino acids. The CDR3 sequence: CASSLVAGRGNYGYTF. The CDR3 DNA reads as TGTGCCAGCAGCTTAGTTGCGGGGCGCGGTAACTATGGCTACACCTTC.

The V and J genes are TRBV15 and TRBJ2-3, with 13 bases aligning to TRBD2. Germline CDR1 LNHNV, CDR2 YYDKDF (reference sequence). V was clipped by 4 bases and J by 5 bases; unmatched bases: 6. The CDR3 extends over 16 amino acids. In DNA, the CDR3 is TGTGCCACCAGCAAGATACTAGCGGGGGGGCGAGATACGCAGTATTTT. Amino acids: CATSKILAGGRDTQYF.

The chain has TRBV28 and TRBJ1-4, with 8 bases aligning to TRBD1. From germline, CDR1 is MDHEN and CDR2 SYDVKM. The CDR3 has 16 residues. V lost 2 bases and J lost 10; bases outside the gene matches: 12. As DNA, the CDR3 is TGTGCCAGCAGTTTAAGAGGACAGGGCTTTGCTGCAAAACTGTTTTTT. Protein product: CASSLRGQGFAAKLFF.

The V call is TRBV27, the J call TRBJ2-7; 7 nucleotides match TRBD1. CDR1 is MNHEY and CDR2 is SMNVEV in the germline V gene (reference sequence). CDR3 size: 13 residues. Germline trimming cut 5 bases from V and 0 bases from J; bases unmatched to any gene: 1. Here the CDR3 DNA reads TGTGCCAGCAGTGGGGACAGCTCCTACGAGCAGTACTTC. Translated: CASSGDSSYEQYF.

The V gene is TRBV2, the J gene TRBJ2-2; D ambiguous. The CDR3 is made up of 14 amino acids. Trimming removed 2 bases at V and 1 base at J, with 5 bases between. CDR1 and CDR2 (germline): SNHLY, FYNNEI. The CDR3 DNA is TGTGCCAGCAGTGAAAACAGGAACACCGGGGAGCTGTTTTTT. As protein: CASSENRNTGELFF.